This is a list of T cell receptor beta chains from one sample in a study of blood T cell repertoires in COVID-19. TCRdb's table, derived via immunoSEQ multiplex PCR, lists solely in-frame clones and lacks some. Of approximately 100,000 clones listed, approximately 82% are singletons. Sequenced sample: peripheral blood. Every receptor here comes from a man between 70 and 80 years old with acute or convalescent COVID-19. The CDR3 runs from the conserved cysteine through the conserved F or W. D genes are given only for firm matches. Part of the rows lack a size; the others show once, few, many or a class for expanded clones.

D gene,V gene,J gene,clone size,CDR3 protein,CDR3 DNA
NA,TRBV5-4,TRBJ1-5,NA,CASSADRYNQPQHF,TGTGCCAGCAGCGCAGACAGGTACAATCAGCCCCAGCATTTT
NA,TRBV6-5,TRBJ1-5,NA,CASSYSGANQPQHF,TGTGCCAGCAGTTACTCAGGGGCTAATCAGCCCCAGCATTTT
NA,TRBV12-1,TRBJ2-6,NA,CASRLTSGSNGANVLTF,TGTGCCAGCCGTTTGACTAGCGGGAGTAATGGGGCCAACGTCCTGACTTTC
TRBD2,TRBV30,TRBJ2-5,NA,CAWGGLADQETQYF,TGTGCCTGGGGTGGACTAGCGGACCAAGAGACCCAGTACTTC
TRBD1,TRBV11-3,TRBJ1-2,NA,CASSCLWTGGAMYYGYTF,TGTGCCAGCAGCTGTCTTTGGACAGGGGGCGCAATGTACTATGGCTACACCTTC
NA,TRBV6-6,TRBJ1-2,NA,CASSSTGGNYGYTF,TGTGCCAGCAGTTCCACAGGCGGCAACTATGGCTACACCTTC
NA,TRBV6-1,TRBJ2-2,NA,CASSEDSWMFF,TGTGCCAGCAGTGAGGACAGCTGGATGTTTTTT
NA,TRBV7-7,TRBJ2-3,NA,CASSSSSGRGDTQYF,TGTGCTAGCAGCTCCTCGAGCGGGCGAGGAGATACGCAGTATTTT
NA,TRBV9,TRBJ2-7,NA,CASSEAGKGEQYF,TGTGCCAGCAGCGAGGCAGGGAAAGGAGAGCAGTACTTC
NA,TRBV6-5,TRBJ2-3,NA,CASTDHSRNTQYF,TGTGCCAGCACCGACCACAGCAGGAATACGCAGTATTTT
NA,TRBV7-3,TRBJ2-6,NA,CASSLGLGLSSGANVLTF,TGTGCCAGCAGCTTGGGGTTGGGGCTGAGCTCTGGGGCCAACGTCCTGACTTTC
NA,TRBV6-6,TRBJ1-6,NA,CASSNRDIHNSPLHF,TGTGCCAGCAGTAACCGGGACATTCACAATTCACCCCTCCACTTT
NA,TRBV6-4,TRBJ2-2,NA,CASSDSSGNTGELFF,TGTGCCAGCAGTGACTCTAGCGGGAACACCGGGGAGCTGTTTTTT
TRBD1,TRBV7-3,TRBJ2-1,NA,CASSLHSSGQGVWFF,TGTGCCAGCAGCTTACACAGCTCCGGACAGGGCGTTTGGTTCTTC
TRBD1,TRBV7-9,TRBJ1-4,NA,CASSFGDRNEKLFF,TGTGCCAGCAGCTTTGGGGACAGAAATGAAAAACTGTTTTTT
TRBD2,TRBV29-1,TRBJ2-1,NA,CSVGTSGVIEQFF,TGCAGCGTTGGGACGAGCGGGGTAATCGAGCAGTTCTTC
NA,TRBV30,TRBJ1-5,NA,CAWSLSNQPQHF,TGTGCCTGGAGTCTCAGTAATCAGCCCCAGCATTTT
TRBD2,TRBV11-2,TRBJ2-4,NA,CASSYGLAGDSAKNIQYF,TGTGCCAGCAGCTACGGACTAGCGGGGGACTCAGCCAAAAACATTCAGTACTTC
TRBD1,TRBV15,TRBJ2-2,NA,CATSTTGGANTGELFF,TGTGCCACCAGCACGACAGGGGGCGCGAACACCGGGGAGCTGTTTTTT
TRBD2,TRBV7-3,TRBJ2-1,NA,CASSPQATSGGAGEQFF,TGTGCCAGCAGCCCCCAAGCGACTAGCGGGGGAGCCGGAGAGCAGTTCTTC
TRBD2,TRBV6-5,TRBJ2-7,few,CASSLEAGGHYEQYF,TGTGCCAGCAGTCTCGAAGCGGGAGGCCACTACGAGCAGTACTTC
NA,TRBV9,TRBJ2-7,NA,CASSAAPGDSVSYEQYF,TGTGCCAGCAGCGCAGCGCCGGGGGACAGCGTTTCCTACGAGCAGTACTTC
TRBD2,TRBV2,TRBJ2-7,NA,CASSRTRVDEQYF,TGTGCCAGCAGTCGGACTAGAGTAGACGAGCAGTACTTC
NA,TRBV20-1,TRBJ1-6,NA,CSASTAGDSPLHF,TGCAGTGCTAGTACGGCAGGCGATTCACCCCTCCACTTT
TRBD1,TRBV30,TRBJ1-6,few,CAWSVRTGQNSPLHF,TGTGCCTGGAGTGTACGGACAGGGCAGAATTCACCCCTCCACTTT
NA,TRBV7-2,TRBJ2-1,NA,CASSPQSAVGTYNEQFF,TGTGCCAGCAGCCCACAGTCAGCGGTGGGCACCTACAATGAGCAGTTCTTC
NA,TRBV5-1,TRBJ2-2,NA,CASSFSMAGRTGELFF,TGCGCCAGCAGCTTCTCCATGGCAGGGCGCACCGGGGAGCTGTTTTTT
NA,TRBV5-6,TRBJ1-1,few,CASSGRDILPNTEAFF,TGTGCCAGCAGCGGACGGGACATCCTACCGAACACTGAAGCTTTCTTT
TRBD2,TRBV3-1/TRBV3-2,TRBJ2-7,NA,CASSPTSGVYEQYF,TGTGCCAGCAGCCCGACTAGCGGGGTCTACGAGCAGTACTTC
NA,TRBV27,TRBJ1-1,once,CASSLILRGRAFF,TGTGCCAGCAGTTTAATCCTTAGGGGGAGAGCTTTCTTT
TRBD2,TRBV19,TRBJ2-1,NA,CASSTLGTSGGRYNEQFF,TGTGCCAGTAGTACCCTCGGGACTAGCGGGGGACGTTACAATGAGCAGTTCTTC
NA,TRBV2,TRBJ1-1,NA,CASRAVFNTEAFF,TGTGCCAGCAGGGCGGTTTTTAACACTGAAGCTTTCTTT
NA,TRBV7-9,TRBJ2-1,NA,CASRGAGQSYNEQFF,TGTGCCAGCAGAGGCGCGGGACAGTCCTACAATGAGCAGTTCTTC
TRBD1,TRBV5-6,TRBJ2-7,NA,CASSLEGTAQYF,TGTGCCAGCAGCTTGGAAGGGACAGCGCAGTACTTC
NA,TRBV7-6,TRBJ2-3,NA,CASSPSRNTQYF,TGTGCCAGCAGCCCTAGTAGGAATACGCAGTATTTT
NA,TRBV28,TRBJ2-7,NA,CASSSAGSITYEQYF,TGTGCCAGCAGTTCGGCAGGGTCAATTACTTACGAGCAGTACTTC
NA,TRBV2,TRBJ1-1,NA,CASRGLGAEEAFF,TGTGCCAGCAGGGGTTTGGGGGCGGAAGAAGCTTTCTTT
NA,TRBV11-1,TRBJ2-1,NA,CASSRDRQSSYNEQFF,TGTGCCAGCAGCCGCGACAGGCAAAGCTCCTACAATGAGCAGTTCTTC
TRBD1,TRBV25-1,TRBJ1-1,NA,CASSAYRGLNTEAFF,TGTGCCAGCAGTGCCTACAGGGGCCTGAACACTGAAGCTTTCTTT
NA,TRBV28,TRBJ1-2,NA,CASSLGQGGYTF,TGTGCCAGCAGTTTGGGGCAGGGAGGCTACACCTTC
TRBD1,TRBV19,TRBJ1-1,NA,CASSIRAGGAFF,TGTGCCAGTAGTATAAGGGCAGGGGGAGCTTTCTTT
TRBD2,TRBV7-2,TRBJ2-1,NA,CASSATSGSRQSYNEQFF,TGTGCCAGCAGCGCAACTAGCGGGAGCCGCCAATCCTACAATGAGCAGTTCTTC
NA,TRBV29-1,TRBJ2-2,NA,CSVGRRNTGELFF,TGCAGCGTTGGGAGGAGGAACACCGGGGAGCTGTTTTTT
NA,TRBV4-1,TRBJ1-1,once,CASSQDRGWATEAFF,TGCGCCAGCAGCCAAGATAGGGGTTGGGCCACTGAAGCTTTCTTT
NA,TRBV6-5,TRBJ1-1,NA,CASSYIFAEAFF,TGTGCCAGCAGTTACATTTTCGCTGAAGCTTTCTTT
TRBD2,TRBV7-3,TRBJ2-7,NA,CASSLAGGDYEQYF,TGTGCCAGCAGCTTGGCGGGGGGCGACTACGAGCAGTACTTC
TRBD2,TRBV5-1,TRBJ2-5,NA,CASSPPLAGEETQYF,TGCGCCAGCAGCCCGCCTTTAGCGGGGGAAGAGACCCAGTACTTC
NA,TRBV27,TRBJ1-5,NA,CASSLFPASEQPQHF,TGTGCCAGCAGTTTATTCCCGGCGTCGGAGCAGCCCCAGCATTTT
NA,TRBV3-1/TRBV3-2,TRBJ1-5,NA,CASSTSAKSNQPQHF,TGTGCCAGCAGCACGTCAGCGAAGAGCAATCAGCCCCAGCATTTT
NA,TRBV27,TRBJ2-5,once,CASSRRQALETQYF,TGTGCCAGCAGTCGGAGACAGGCTCTAGAGACCCAGTACTTC
NA,TRBV25-1,TRBJ2-5,once,CASSASGRLRETQYF,TGTGCCAGCAGTGCATCAGGGAGGCTACGAGAGACCCAGTACTTC
TRBD1,TRBV19,TRBJ1-1,NA,CASSIWTGLDTEAFF,TGTGCCAGTAGTATATGGACAGGGCTGGACACTGAAGCTTTCTTT
NA,TRBV6-5,TRBJ1-5,NA,CASSYTGGTDQPQHF,TGTGCCAGCAGCTACACGGGGGGCACAGATCAGCCCCAGCATTTT
TRBD1,TRBV30,TRBJ2-7,NA,CAWSTGDVYEQYF,TGTGCCTGGAGTACAGGGGATGTCTACGAGCAGTACTTC
NA,TRBV6-5,TRBJ1-3,NA,CASSYGHSSGNTIYF,TGTGCCAGCAGTTATGGGCACTCCTCTGGAAACACCATATATTTT
TRBD1,TRBV18,TRBJ1-5,few,CASSPTPTGGNQPQHF,TGTGCCAGCTCACCAACCCCGACAGGGGGTAATCAGCCCCAGCATTTT